This T cell receptor (beta chain) stems from a study of tumor and adjacent non-tumor tissue in lung cancer. Study-wide context: The cohort had around twelve adenocarcinoma, 2 squamous cell and 1 small cell patients. On average, productive TCRbeta reads reached 4 million to 4.5 million per sample. Stage I to III disease affected about ten men and roughly five women aged roughly 30 to 80.

This clonotype was counted many times. Its antigen is not known. RNA was extracted from bulk tissue without any cell sorting. TCRbeta libraries were built with three rounds of nested PCR, modified from ARM-PCR. TCRdb fed the multiplex PCR reads into MiXCR, producing one record per CDR3 protein. The sample holds 200,000 to 250,000 distinct CDR3 sequences, 60% to 85% seen once. Overall study results and limits: Tumor TCR diversity, when higher, was linked to shorter survival.

The CDR3 sequence is 17 residues long. V shed 3 bases, J shed 7 bases, and the junction held 9 bases outside the gene matches. Germline V gene sequence: CDR1 SGHAT, CDR2 FQNNGV. The chain combines TRBV11-2 with TRBJ2-2; TRBD1 aligns across 12 bases. Material for sequencing was lung tumor tissue. The receptor's source is a man aged 55 to 70 with non-small cell lung cancer. CDR3 loop: CASSFSGTGGIGGELFF. CDR3 nucleotides: TGTGCCAGCAGCTTCTCCGGGACAGGGGGCATTGGCGGGGAGCTGTTTTTT.